This T cell receptor (beta chain) was identified during a study of metastatic and nonmetastatic thyroid tumors. Study-wide results and caveats: Reported TCR beta diversity, measured in blood and tumor, was significantly higher for malignant thyroid tumors than for benign nodules.

All patients were untreated before thyroid surgery. Trimming removed 5 bases at V and 5 bases at J, with 21 bases between. Germline V gene data show CDR1 as SGHVS and CDR2 as FQNEAQ. The CDR3 runs 16 residues. As processed by the authors: For papillary thyroid cancer, a distant-metastasis classifier was constructed from CDR3 differences observed across clinicopathological groups. TCRdb reprocessed the PCR reads via MiXCR. The V and J calls and clone size come from TCRdb's table, not from the authors' own analysis. The top ten clones hold approximately 10% of a sample with about 93,000 clones, about an eighth of them seen once. This clone was counted ten times or more. The antigen is not known. The sample has other DNA sequences that encode this CDR3 too.

Sequenced input: blood. The receptor was isolated from a female donor with papillary thyroid cancer or a benign thyroid nodule (not recorded which). Some clones in this sample may be carry-over from other donors' samples. The V gene is TRBV7-8, the J gene TRBJ2-5; D is possibly TRBD2 (8 bases). The CDR3 spells CASSPRGGAGGETQYF. In DNA form, the CDR3 reads TGTGCCAGCAGCCCCCGGGGGGGGGCAGGGGGGGAGACCCAGTACTTC.